A single T cell receptor (beta chain) is shown here with its context. The antigen is not known. The data were taken from a study of T-cell reconstitution after alpha-beta-depleted transplantation in children. A library of TCRbeta sequences, prepared with unique molecular identifiers, was generated. TCRdb itself ran the PCR reads through MiXCR, one entry per CDR3 protein. The sample lists under 450,000 distinct CDR3 sequences, roughly 17% occurring once. Study-level findings and limits: Newly made T cells mostly supplied T-cell counts and diversity one year after transplant.

This CDR3 region has 14 residues. The germline CDR1 and CDR2 sequences are MNHNS and SASEGT. With V trimmed by 5 bases and J by 1 base, 2 bases remained unmatched. The gene calls are TRBV6-1 and TRBJ2-4, with 7 bases aligning to TRBD1. The sequence was obtained from a boy under two years old who had a stem cell transplant for Wiskott-Aldrich syndrome, so the T cells may come from the graft donor. Sequenced material: PBMCs, mostly from graft donor cells, taken 360 days after TCRalphabeta/CD19-depleted stem cell transplant. As DNA, the CDR3 is TGTGCCAGCAGTAAACAGGGGGCCAAAAACATTCAGTACTTC. Translating gives CASSKQGAKNIQYF.